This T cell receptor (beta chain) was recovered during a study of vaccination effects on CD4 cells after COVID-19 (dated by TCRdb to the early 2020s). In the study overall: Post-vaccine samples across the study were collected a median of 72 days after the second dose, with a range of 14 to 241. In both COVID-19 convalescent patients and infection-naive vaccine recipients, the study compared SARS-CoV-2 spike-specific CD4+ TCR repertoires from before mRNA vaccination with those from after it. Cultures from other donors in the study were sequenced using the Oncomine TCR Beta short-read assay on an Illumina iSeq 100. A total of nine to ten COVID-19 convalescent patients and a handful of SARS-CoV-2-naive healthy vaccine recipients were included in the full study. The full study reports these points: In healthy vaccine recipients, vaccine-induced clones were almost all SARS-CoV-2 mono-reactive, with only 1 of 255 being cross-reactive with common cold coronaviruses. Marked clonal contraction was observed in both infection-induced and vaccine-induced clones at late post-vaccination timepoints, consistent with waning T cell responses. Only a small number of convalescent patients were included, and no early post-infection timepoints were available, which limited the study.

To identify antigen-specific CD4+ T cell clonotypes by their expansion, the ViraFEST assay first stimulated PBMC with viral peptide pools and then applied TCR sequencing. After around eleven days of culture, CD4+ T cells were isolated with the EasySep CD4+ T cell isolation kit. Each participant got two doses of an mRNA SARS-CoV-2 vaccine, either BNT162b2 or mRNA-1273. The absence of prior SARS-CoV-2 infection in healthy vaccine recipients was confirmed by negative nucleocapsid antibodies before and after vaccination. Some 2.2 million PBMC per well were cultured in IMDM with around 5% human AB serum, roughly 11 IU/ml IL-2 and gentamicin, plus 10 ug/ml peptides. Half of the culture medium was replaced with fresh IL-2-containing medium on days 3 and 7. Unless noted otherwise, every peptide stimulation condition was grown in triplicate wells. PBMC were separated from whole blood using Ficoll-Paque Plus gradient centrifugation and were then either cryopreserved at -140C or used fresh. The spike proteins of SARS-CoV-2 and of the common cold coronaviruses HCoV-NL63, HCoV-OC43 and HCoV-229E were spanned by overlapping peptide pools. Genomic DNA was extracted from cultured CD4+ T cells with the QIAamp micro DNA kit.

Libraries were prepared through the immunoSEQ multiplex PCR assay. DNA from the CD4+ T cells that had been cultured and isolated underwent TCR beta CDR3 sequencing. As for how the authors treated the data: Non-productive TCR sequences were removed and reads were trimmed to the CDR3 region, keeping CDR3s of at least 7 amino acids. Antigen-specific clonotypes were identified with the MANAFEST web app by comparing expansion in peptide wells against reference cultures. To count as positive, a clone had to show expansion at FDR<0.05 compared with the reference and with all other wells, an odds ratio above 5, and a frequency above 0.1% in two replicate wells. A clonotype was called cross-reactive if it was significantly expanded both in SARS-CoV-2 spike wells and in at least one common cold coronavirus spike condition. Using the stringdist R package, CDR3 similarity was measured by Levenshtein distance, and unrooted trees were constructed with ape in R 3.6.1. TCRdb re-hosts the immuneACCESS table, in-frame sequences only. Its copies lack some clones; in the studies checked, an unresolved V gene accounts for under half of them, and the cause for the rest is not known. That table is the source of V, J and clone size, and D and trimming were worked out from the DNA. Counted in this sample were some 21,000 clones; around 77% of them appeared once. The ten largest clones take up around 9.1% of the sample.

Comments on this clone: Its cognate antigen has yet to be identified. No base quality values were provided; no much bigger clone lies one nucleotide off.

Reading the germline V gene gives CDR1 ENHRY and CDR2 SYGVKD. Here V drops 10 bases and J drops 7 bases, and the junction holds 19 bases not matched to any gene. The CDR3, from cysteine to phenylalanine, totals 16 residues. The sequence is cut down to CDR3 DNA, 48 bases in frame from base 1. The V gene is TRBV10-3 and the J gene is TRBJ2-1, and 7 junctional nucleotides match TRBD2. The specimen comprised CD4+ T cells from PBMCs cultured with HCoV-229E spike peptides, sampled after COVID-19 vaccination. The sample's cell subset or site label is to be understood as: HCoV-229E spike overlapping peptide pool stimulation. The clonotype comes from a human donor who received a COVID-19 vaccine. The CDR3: CASSHEQAGTKNEQFF. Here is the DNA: TGTGCCAGTTCCCACGAGCAAGCGGGAACTAAAAATGAGCAGTTCTTC.